This T cell receptor (beta chain) was observed in a study of CD8 T cells in ankylosing spondylitis. As for this clonotype: The antigen is unknown.

TCRdb recomputed calls from the 5' RACE reads with MiXCR, one row per CDR3 protein. Of fewer than 130,000 distinct CDR3 sequences detected, 24% appear once; the ten largest clones hold 9% to 15%. The CDR3 has 12 amino acids. Trimming removed 5 bases from V and 6 bases from J, with 8 bases in between. Study-wide results and caveats: Researchers reportedly found disease-linked clones significantly enriched in matched ankylosing spondylitis synovial fluid. Seemingly characteristic of ankylosing spondylitis blood was a TCR beta motif consisting of under 10 highly homologous variants.

The sequence derives from a male donor with ankylosing spondylitis. Input material: synovial fluid, either unsorted or a sorted T cell fraction (not recorded which). This sequence joins TRBV12-3 or TRBV12-4 and TRBJ2-4; D is ambiguous. CDR3: CASSPLGNIQYF. In DNA form, the CDR3 reads TGTGCCAGCAGTCCCCTCGGAAACATTCAGTACTTC.